The sequence of this T cell receptor (beta chain) was determined in a study of shared clonotypes between healthy human individuals. Study outcomes and limitations: Memory subsets had estimated richness that was generally smaller than that of naive subsets. Against clonotypes common to all four donors, non-shared ones had lower generation probabilities.

A word on this clone: The target antigen is unknown.

The data were produced by immunoSEQ multiplex PCR, yet TCRdb's version contains in-frame clones alone and is incomplete. There are some 900,000 clones in the sample; over 60% occur only once, and over 1.3% lies in the top ten. This CDR3 is built from 17 residues. V was clipped by 4 bases and J by 3 bases, with 18 bases between them. Germline V gives CDR1 LGHNA, CDR2 YNFKEQ. The sequence came from a man aged 18 to 29 in good health. The J gene is TRBJ2-2, the V gene TRBV4-2; the D call may be TRBD1 or TRBD2 (7 bases each). Sequences were obtained from memory CD4+ T cells sorted from blood. As to subset: CD45RA-negative fraction. The CDR3 nucleotides are TGTGCCAGCAGCCCCCAGGGGGGGAAGGGCGACACCGGGGAGCTGTTTTTT. Protein product: CASSPQGGKGDTGELFF.